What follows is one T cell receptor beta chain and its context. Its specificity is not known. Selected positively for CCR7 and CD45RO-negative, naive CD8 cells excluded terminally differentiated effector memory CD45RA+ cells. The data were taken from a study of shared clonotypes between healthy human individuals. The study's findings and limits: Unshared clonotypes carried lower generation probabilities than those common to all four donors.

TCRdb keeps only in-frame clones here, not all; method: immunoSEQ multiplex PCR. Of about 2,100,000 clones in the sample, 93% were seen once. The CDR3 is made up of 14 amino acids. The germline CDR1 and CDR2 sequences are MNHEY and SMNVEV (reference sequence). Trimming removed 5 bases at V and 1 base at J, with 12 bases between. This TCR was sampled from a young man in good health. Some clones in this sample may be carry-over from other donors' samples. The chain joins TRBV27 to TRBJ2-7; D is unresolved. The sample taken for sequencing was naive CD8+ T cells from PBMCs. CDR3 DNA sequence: TGTGCCAGCAGTCCGAGACTCCTGTCCTACGAGCAGTACTTC. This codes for CASSPRLLSYEQYF.